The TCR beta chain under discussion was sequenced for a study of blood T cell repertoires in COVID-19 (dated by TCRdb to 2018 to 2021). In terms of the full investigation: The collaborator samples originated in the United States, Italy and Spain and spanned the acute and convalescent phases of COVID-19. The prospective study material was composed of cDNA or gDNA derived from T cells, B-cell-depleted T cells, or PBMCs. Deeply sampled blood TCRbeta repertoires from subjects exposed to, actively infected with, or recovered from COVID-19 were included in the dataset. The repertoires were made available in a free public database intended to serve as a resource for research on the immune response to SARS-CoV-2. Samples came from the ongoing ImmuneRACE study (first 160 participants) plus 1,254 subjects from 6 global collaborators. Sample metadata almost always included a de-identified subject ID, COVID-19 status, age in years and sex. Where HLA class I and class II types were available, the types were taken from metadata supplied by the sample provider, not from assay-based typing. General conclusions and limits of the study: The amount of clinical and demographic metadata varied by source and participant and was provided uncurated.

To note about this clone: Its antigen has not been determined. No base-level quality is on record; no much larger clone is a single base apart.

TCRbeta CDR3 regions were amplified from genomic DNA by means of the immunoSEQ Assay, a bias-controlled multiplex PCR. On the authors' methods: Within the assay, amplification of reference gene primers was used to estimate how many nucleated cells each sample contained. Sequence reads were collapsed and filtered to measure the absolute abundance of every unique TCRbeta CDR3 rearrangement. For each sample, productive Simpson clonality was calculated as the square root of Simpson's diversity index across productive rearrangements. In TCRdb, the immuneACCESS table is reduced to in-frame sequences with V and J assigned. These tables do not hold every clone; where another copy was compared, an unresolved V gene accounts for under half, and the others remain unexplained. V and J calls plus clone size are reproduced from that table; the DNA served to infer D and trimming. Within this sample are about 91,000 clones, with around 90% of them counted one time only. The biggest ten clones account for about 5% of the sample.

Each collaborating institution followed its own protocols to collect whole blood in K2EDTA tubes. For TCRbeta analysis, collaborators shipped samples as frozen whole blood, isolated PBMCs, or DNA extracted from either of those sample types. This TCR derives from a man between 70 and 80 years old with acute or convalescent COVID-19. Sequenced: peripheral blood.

The sequenced DNA: TGTGCCAGTATGAGACTGAAGAATGAAAAACTGTTTTTT. This gives the protein CASMRLKNEKLFF. This chain joins TRBV19 to TRBJ1-4; no D gene is confidently identified. Looking up the germline V gene (reference sequence) yields CDR1 LNHDA and CDR2 SQIVND. The junction shows trimming of 7 bases on V and 5 bases on J, plus 11 bases between the germline ends. The CDR3 holds 13 amino acids from the cysteine to the phenylalanine. Just CDR3 DNA is preserved here, 39 bases in frame from base 1.